The clone carrying this T cell receptor beta chain came up once. Antigen: not known. The sample belongs to a study of cytomegalovirus exposure and HLA in healthy donors. Overall study results and limits: Cytomegalovirus status, reportedly, was diagnosed with high specificity and sensitivity by the classifier. Upon later analysis, HLA-associated TCR beta chains proved more clonally expanded than other, equally common chains. Investigators reported 150 to 200 TCR beta chains as tied to cytomegalovirus. When analyzed later, a missense DCLRE1C variant was found to be linked to TCR beta V- and J-gene trimming.

Primers included in the PCR were 60 Vbeta and 13 Jbeta primers. Assay used: immunoSEQ multiplex PCR; TCRdb lists only in-frame clones, some missing. The sample lists about 140,000 clones; 65% to 85% were seen once. The germline V gene encodes CDR1 MDHEN and CDR2 SYDVKM. The CDR3 consists of 13 residues. V dropped 10 bases and J dropped 2 bases, with 15 bases sitting between them. The chain carries TRBV28 and TRBJ2-7; D remains unclear. This receptor was identified in a male donor in good health and CMV-seronegative. The source material was PBMCs. CDR3 DNA: TGTGCCACCCTAAATACTCCGACCTACGAGCAGTACTTC. Encoded protein: CATLNTPTYEQYF.